This is a list of T cell receptor beta chains from one sample in a study of shared clonotypes between healthy human individuals. Sequencing was performed with immunoSEQ multiplex PCR; in TCRdb, only in-frame clones are kept and a portion is missing. The sample consists of millions of clones, just under 95% of them appearing once. Specimen: naive CD8+ T cells sorted from blood. These receptors all come from a young man in good health. Both conserved end residues are part of each CDR3.

V	length	J	CDR3
TRBV10-2	14	TRBJ1-1	CASSEHTGGTEAFF
TRBV5-1	14	TRBJ2-7	CASSLELGKREQYF
TRBV29-1	11	TRBJ2-7	CSVIQSYEQYF
TRBV9	13	TRBJ2-3	CASSVVMADTQYF
TRBV28	12	TRBJ2-2	CASSTNTGELFF
TRBV4-1	12	TRBJ2-1	CASSQEGHEQFF
TRBV27	14	TRBJ2-7	CASRLADRGYEQYF
TRBV5-1	12	TRBJ2-3	CASRGFTDTQYF
TRBV27	16	TRBJ2-1	CASGPSGSYSYNEQFF
TRBV7-2	18	TRBJ2-7	CASSLGGAASGRMYEQYF
TRBV27	15	TRBJ2-7	CASTISGGSNYEQYF
TRBV5-6	14	TRBJ2-7	CASSSRDRGYEQYF
TRBV9	16	TRBJ2-3	CASSVGTTGAADTQYF
TRBV19	17	TRBJ2-4	CASSQRGTDLAKNIQYF
TRBV9	13	TRBJ2-7	CASSVDLGGEQYF
TRBV7-6	13	TRBJ2-7	CASSSDWISEQYF
TRBV4-3	15	TRBJ1-1	CASSQDHYMNTEAFF
TRBV28	17	TRBJ2-1	CASSLLTRGVTNNEQFF
TRBV12-5	12	TRBJ1-1	CASGFPGGEAFF
TRBV5-6	13	TRBJ1-1	CASSLGTAPEAFF
TRBV10-1	14	TRBJ2-3	CASSDSRSTDTQYF
TRBV4-1	16	TRBJ2-1	CASSQVKAGGLNEQFF
TRBV9	17	TRBJ2-2	CASSAPIAEANTGELFF
TRBV2	14	TRBJ2-7	CASSELPSSYEQYF
TRBV20-1	11	TRBJ1-1	CSAPTSAEAFF
TRBV27	15	TRBJ2-2	CASSLGSLNTGELFF
TRBV6-1	14	TRBJ2-7	CASSEAWGPYEQYF
TRBV19	13	TRBJ2-7	CASSIPGVYEQYF
TRBV4-1	16	TRBJ1-4	CASSLTTGWADEKLFF